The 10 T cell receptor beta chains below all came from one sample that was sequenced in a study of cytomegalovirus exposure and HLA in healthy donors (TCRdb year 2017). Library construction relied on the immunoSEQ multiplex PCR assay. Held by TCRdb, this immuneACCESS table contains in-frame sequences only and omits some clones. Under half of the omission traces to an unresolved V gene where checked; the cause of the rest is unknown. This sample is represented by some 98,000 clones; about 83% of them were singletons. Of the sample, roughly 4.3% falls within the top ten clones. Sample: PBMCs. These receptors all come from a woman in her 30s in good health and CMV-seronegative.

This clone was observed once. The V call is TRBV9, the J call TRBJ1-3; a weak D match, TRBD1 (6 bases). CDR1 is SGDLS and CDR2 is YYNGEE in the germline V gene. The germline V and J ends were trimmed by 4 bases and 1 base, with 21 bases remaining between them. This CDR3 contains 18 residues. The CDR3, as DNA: TGTGCCAGCAGCTACGTCCCCTTACAGGGTTCGTCTGGAAACACCATATATTTT. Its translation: CASSYVPLQGSSGNTIYF.

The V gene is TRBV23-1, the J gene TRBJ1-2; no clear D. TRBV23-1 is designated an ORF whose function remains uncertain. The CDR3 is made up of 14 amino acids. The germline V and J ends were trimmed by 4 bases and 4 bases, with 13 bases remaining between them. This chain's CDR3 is CASSRWSGSYGYTF. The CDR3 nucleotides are TGCGCCAGCAGTCGGTGGAGTGGGTCCTATGGCTACACCTTC.

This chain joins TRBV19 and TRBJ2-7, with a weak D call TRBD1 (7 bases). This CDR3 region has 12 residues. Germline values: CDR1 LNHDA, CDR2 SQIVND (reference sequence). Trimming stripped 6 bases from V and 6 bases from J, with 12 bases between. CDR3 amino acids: CASSGQGGEQYF. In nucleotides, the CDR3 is TGTGCCAGTAGCGGCCAGGGGGGCGAGCAGTACTTC.

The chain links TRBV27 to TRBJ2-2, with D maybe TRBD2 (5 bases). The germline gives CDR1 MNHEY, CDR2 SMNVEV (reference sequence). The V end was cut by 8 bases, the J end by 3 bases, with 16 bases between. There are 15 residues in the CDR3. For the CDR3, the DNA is TGTGCCAGCGGCGATGGGTATAGCGACACCGGGGAGCTGTTTTTT. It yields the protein CASGDGYSDTGELFF.

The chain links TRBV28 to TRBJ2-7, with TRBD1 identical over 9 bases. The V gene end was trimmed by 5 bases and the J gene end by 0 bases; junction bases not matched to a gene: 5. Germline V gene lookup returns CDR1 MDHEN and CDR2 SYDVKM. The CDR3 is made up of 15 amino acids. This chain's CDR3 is CASSPQGARSYEQYF. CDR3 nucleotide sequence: TGTGCCAGCAGTCCACAGGGGGCGCGCTCCTACGAGCAGTACTTC.

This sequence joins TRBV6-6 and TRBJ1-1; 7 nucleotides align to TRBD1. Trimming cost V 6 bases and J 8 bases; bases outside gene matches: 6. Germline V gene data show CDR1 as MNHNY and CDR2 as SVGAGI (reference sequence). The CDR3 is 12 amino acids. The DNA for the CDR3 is TGTGCCAGCAGCGGGAGACAGGGAGAAGCTTTCTTT. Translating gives CASSGRQGEAFF.

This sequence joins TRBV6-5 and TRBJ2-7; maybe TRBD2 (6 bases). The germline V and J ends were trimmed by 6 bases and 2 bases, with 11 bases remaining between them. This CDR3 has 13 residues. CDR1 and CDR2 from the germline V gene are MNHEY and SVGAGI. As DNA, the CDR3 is TGTGCCAGCAGGGTGGGGGAGGCCTACGAGCAGTACTTC. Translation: CASRVGEAYEQYF.

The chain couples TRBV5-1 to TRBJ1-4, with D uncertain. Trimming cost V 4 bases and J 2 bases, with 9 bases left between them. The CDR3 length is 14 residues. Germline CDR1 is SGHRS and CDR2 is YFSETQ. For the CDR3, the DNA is TGCGCCAGCAGCAGAGGCCTTACTAATGAAAAACTGTTTTTT. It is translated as CASSRGLTNEKLFF.

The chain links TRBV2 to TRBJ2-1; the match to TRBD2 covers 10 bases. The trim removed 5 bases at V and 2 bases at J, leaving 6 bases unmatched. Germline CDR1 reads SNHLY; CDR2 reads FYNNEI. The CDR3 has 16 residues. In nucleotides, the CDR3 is TGTGCCAGCAGTCCTCAAGCGGGAGGGGCCTACAATGAGCAGTTCTTC. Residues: CASSPQAGGAYNEQFF.

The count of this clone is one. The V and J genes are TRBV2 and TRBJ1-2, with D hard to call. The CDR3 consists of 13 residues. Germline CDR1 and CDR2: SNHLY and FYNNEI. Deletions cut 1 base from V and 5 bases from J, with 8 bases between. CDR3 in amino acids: CASSEGTVYGYTF. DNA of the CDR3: TGTGCCAGCAGTGAAGGCACAGTATATGGCTACACCTTC.